The 10 T cell receptor beta chains below come from one sample, sequenced in a study of cytomegalovirus exposure and HLA in healthy donors. PCR primers comprised 60 Vbeta and 13 Jbeta primers. Using immunoSEQ multiplex PCR, the repertoire was profiled, and TCRdb retains in-frame clones only, with some absent. This sample's clone table lists approximately 34,000 clones. The source material was PBMCs. The source of these receptors is a woman aged 40-49 years in good health and CMV-seropositive.

The rearrangement links TRBV11-1 to TRBJ1-4; TRBD1 might be the D (6 bases). Trimming stripped 5 bases from V and 8 bases from J, with 12 bases between. The CDR3 sequence is 13 residues long. Germline V CDR1 and CDR2: SGHAT, FQDESV (reference sequence). The CDR3 DNA reads TGTGCCAGCAGCCTTCTACAGGGCGAAAAACTGTTTTTT. Translation gives CASSLLQGEKLFF.

The chain has TRBV6-6 and TRBJ1-5; D gene ambiguous. V lost 5 bases and J 5 bases, leaving 7 bases between the germline ends. This CDR3 is 12 amino acids long. Per germline, CDR1 MNHNY and CDR2 SVGAGI (reference sequence). The CDR3 here is CASSVSDQPQHF. CDR3 nucleotide sequence: TGTGCCAGCAGTGTATCAGATCAGCCCCAGCATTTT.

This chain connects TRBV28 to TRBJ2-7, with D maybe TRBD2 (6 bases). Trimming cost V 7 bases and J 0 bases, with 16 bases left between them. CDR3 length: 15 amino acids. The V gene's germline CDR1 is MDHEN and CDR2 SYDVKM. The CDR3 region is CASTLGGVSSYEQYF. The CDR3 nucleotides are TGTGCCAGCACCTTGGGGGGAGTAAGCTCCTACGAGCAGTACTTC.

The chain combines TRBV2 with TRBJ2-1; 7 nucleotides align to TRBD2. After removal of 4 bases from V and 8 bases from J, the junction contained 8 bases not matched to a gene. The CDR3 is 14 amino acids. The germline V gene encodes CDR1 SNHLY and CDR2 FYNNEI. This chain's CDR3 is CASSVTGGWDEQFF. The CDR3 DNA is TGTGCCAGCAGTGTTACGGGAGGCTGGGATGAGCAGTTCTTC.

The chain couples TRBV18 to TRBJ2-1; D might be TRBD2 (5 bases). The CDR3 runs 18 residues. Looked up from germline, CDR1 is KGHSH and CDR2 is LQKENI. V dropped 3 bases and J dropped 0 bases, with 18 bases sitting between them. CDR3: CASSPSFGRVSSYNEQFF. The DNA of the CDR3 is TGTGCCAGCTCACCCTCATTCGGGCGGGTCAGCTCCTACAATGAGCAGTTCTTC.

V gene TRBV6-6 combines with J gene TRBJ2-7, with unresolved D. V shed 8 bases and J shed 4 bases, with 9 bases lying between them. Germline CDR1 MNHNY, CDR2 SVGAGI (reference sequence). The length of the CDR3 is 11 residues. CDR3 sequence reads: CASYDLYEQYF. The CDR3 nucleotides are TGTGCCAGCTATGACTTATACGAGCAGTACTTC.

The rearrangement joins TRBV30 to TRBJ1-4; 10 nucleotides agree with TRBD1. After removal of 2 bases from V and 7 bases from J, the junction contained 4 bases not matched to a gene. Germline CDR1 GTSNPN, CDR2 SVGIG (reference sequence). The CDR3 contains 14 residues. The CDR3 reads CAWSLGTGVEKLFF. CDR3 nucleotide sequence: TGTGCCTGGAGTCTAGGGACAGGGGTTGAAAAACTGTTTTTT.

The V gene is TRBV25-1, the J gene TRBJ2-2, with 12 bases identical to TRBD2. Germline V gives CDR1 MGHDK, CDR2 SYGVNS. With 7 bases clipped from V and 4 bases from J, the junction kept 4 bases outside the gene matches. This CDR3 contains 15 residues. The CDR3 protein is CASTRTSGTTGELFF. The DNA for the CDR3 is TGTGCCAGCACAAGGACTAGCGGGACCACCGGGGAGCTGTTTTTT. The variable domain in full, completed from reference TRBV25-1 and TRBJ2-2, reads EADIYQTPRYLVIGTGKKITLECSQTMGHDKMYWYQQDPGMELHLIHYSYGVNSTEKGDLSSESTVSRIRTEHFPLTLESARPSHTSQYLCASTRTSGTTGELFFGEGSRLTVL.

The J gene is TRBJ1-1, the V gene TRBV27; 7 bases match TRBD1. V lost 6 bases, J lost 3 bases, and 4 bases stayed unmatched. The germline gives CDR1 MNHEY, CDR2 SMNVEV (reference sequence). This CDR3 is built from 13 residues. For the CDR3, the DNA is TGTGCCAGCAGCAGGGACAGCCACACTGAAGCTTTCTTT. Its protein product is CASSRDSHTEAFF.

J is TRBJ2-5 and V is TRBV28, with TRBD2 as a possible D gene (5 bases). Near its end, the DNA agrees better with TRBJ2-7, so the J call may be wrong. This CDR3 contains 18 residues. Germline CDR1 MDHEN, CDR2 SYDVKM. The CDR3 here is CASTTNIMGVHGTYEQYF. DNA for the CDR3: TGTGCCAGCACTACGAATATCATGGGAGTCCATGGTACCTACGAGCAGTACTTC.